The 2 T cell receptor beta chains below all came from one sample that was sequenced in a study of cytomegalovirus exposure and HLA in healthy donors. Primers: 60 Vbeta forward and 13 Jbeta reverse. Method: immunoSEQ multiplex PCR; TCRdb's copy keeps in-frame clones and lacks some. The data contain 110,000 to 150,000 clones, 65% to 75% of them seen just once; the ten biggest clones take up about 4.1%. The sequencing sample was made of PBMCs. These TCRs come from a man between 60 and 75 years old in good health and CMV-seronegative.

The chain recombines TRBV5-1 with TRBJ2-5; 10 bases align to TRBD1. J was trimmed by 4 bases and V by 4 bases; bases with no gene match: 10. The germline V gene has CDR1 SGHRS and CDR2 YFSETQ. The length of the CDR3 is 16 residues. The CDR3 DNA sequence: TGCGCCAGCAGCCTTTCCGGGACAGGGGAGGGAGAGACCCAGTACTTC. It yields the protein CASSLSGTGEGETQYF.

The rearrangement uses TRBV7-8 and TRBJ2-3; D is perhaps TRBD2 (5 bases). The V end lost 1 base, the J end lost 0 bases, and 14 bases lay between the germline ends. The CDR3 is 17 residues long. CDR1 and CDR2 (germline): SGHVS, FQNEAQ. DNA for the CDR3: TGTGCCAGCAGCTTAGTGGTCCTAACGGGGAGCACAGATACGCAGTATTTT. It yields the protein CASSLVVLTGSTDTQYF.